This T cell receptor (beta chain) is drawn from a study of blood T cell repertoires in COVID-19. Original handling: Amplification of reference gene primers provided the estimated nucleated cell counts. Measured with immunoSEQ multiplex PCR; TCRdb has only the in-frame clones, and not every one. Clonal size and the V and J genes are those of that table, whereas D and trimming came from the DNA. Among approximately 250,000 clones, roughly 85% were seen once, and the ten largest hold approximately 5.1%. The ends were cut back, 5 bases at V and 4 bases at J, with 12 bases in the middle. Germline V CDR1 and CDR2: MNHEY, SVGAGI. This CDR3 is 14 amino acids long. The Seattle site enrolled patients during active infection and followed them longitudinally.

Sequencing was done on a sample of peripheral blood. V is TRBV6-5 and J is TRBJ1-3, with D maybe TRBD1 (5 bases). The sequence came from a man aged 50 or older with COVID-19, enrolled during active disease. The DNA of the CDR3 is TGTGCCAGCAGTACCGCGGGGCAGGGAAACACCATATATTTT. This sequence encodes CASSTAGQGNTIYF.